This T cell receptor (beta chain) emerged from a study of PD-1 blockade in classical Hodgkin lymphoma. Every patient relapsed after autologous stem cell transplantation, and brentuximab vedotin exposure varied. Findings and caveats of the study: Complete responders had baseline diversity similar to newly diagnosed patients.

As to this clone: Its antigen is not known.

Here immunoSEQ multiplex PCR was the method, and the copy in TCRdb shows in-frame clones only, minus some. The sample contains around 99,000 clones, 81% of which appear only once. The germline V and J ends were trimmed by 6 bases and 4 bases, with 16 bases remaining between them. CDR1 is LNHDA, CDR2 SQIVND, per germline (reference sequence). The CDR3 extends over 15 amino acids. The sample in question was peripheral blood mononuclear cells (PBMCs), obtained before the second cycle of nivolumab. The source of this sequence is a human donor with classical Hodgkin lymphoma. The chain carries TRBV19 and TRBJ1-5; D possibly corresponds to TRBD1 (5 bases). The CDR3 DNA sequence: TGTGCCAGTAGCAATGACAGAAGACCAAATCAGCCCCAGCATTTT. It is translated as CASSNDRRPNQPQHF.